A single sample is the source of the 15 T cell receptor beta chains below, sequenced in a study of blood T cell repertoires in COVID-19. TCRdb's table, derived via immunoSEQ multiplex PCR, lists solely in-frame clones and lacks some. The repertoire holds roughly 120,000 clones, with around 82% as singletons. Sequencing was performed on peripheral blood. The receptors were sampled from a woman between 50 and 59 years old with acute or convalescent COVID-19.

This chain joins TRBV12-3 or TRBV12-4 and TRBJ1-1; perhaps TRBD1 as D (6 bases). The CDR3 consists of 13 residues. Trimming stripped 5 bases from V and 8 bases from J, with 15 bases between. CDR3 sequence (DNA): TGTGCCAGCAGTCCCGACCCGAGGGGGGAAGCTTTCTTT. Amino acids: CASSPDPRGEAFF.

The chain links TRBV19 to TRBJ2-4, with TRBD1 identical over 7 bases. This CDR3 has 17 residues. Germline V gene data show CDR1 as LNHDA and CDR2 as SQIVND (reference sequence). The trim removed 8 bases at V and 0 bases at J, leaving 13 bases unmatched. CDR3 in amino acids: CASSVVVQGLAKNIQYF. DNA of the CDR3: TGTGCCAGTTCCGTAGTAGTACAGGGGTTAGCCAAAAACATTCAGTACTTC.

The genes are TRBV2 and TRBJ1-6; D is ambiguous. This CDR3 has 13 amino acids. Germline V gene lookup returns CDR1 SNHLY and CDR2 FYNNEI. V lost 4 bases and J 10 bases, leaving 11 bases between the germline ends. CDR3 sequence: CASSGGYGSPLHF. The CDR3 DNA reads TGTGCCAGCAGTGGAGGGTATGGGTCACCCCTCCACTTT.

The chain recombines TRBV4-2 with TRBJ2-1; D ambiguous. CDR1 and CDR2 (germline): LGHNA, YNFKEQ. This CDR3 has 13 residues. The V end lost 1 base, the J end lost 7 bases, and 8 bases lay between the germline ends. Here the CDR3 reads CASSQGHPNEQFF. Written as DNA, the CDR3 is TGTGCCAGCAGCCAAGGGCACCCTAATGAGCAGTTCTTC.

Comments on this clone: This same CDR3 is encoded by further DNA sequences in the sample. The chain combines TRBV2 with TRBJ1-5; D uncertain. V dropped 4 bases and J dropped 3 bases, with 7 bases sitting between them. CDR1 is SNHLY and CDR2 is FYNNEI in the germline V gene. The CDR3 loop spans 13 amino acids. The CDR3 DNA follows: TGTGCCAGCAGTGGGGCGTCCAATCAGCCCCAGCATTTT. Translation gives CASSGASNQPQHF.

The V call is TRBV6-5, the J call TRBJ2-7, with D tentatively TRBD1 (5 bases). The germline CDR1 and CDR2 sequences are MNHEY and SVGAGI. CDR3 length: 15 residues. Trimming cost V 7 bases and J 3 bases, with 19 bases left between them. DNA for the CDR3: TGTGCCAGCAAATCAGGGTCGAGTGGGAACTACGAGCAGTACTTC. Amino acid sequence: CASKSGSSGNYEQYF.

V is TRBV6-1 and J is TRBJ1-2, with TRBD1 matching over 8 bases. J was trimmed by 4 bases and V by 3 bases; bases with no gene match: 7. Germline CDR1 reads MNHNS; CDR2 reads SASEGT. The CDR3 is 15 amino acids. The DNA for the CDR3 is TGTGCCAGCAGTGAGCGTTCCAGGGGGCTCTATGGCTACACCTTC. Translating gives CASSERSRGLYGYTF.

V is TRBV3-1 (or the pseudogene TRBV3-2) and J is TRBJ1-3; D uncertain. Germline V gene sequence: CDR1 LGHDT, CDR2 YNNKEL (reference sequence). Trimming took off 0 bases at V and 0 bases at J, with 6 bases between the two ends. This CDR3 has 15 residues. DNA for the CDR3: TGTGCCAGCAGCCAAGAACCTAGCTCTGGAAACACCATATATTTT. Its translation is CASSQEPSSGNTIYF.

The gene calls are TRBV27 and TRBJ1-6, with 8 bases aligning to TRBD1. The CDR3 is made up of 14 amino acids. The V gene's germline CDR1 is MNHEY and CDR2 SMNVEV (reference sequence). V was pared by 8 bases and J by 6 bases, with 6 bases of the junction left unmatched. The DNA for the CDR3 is TGTGCCAGCGGGACAGGCCTGTTTAATTCACCCCTCCACTTT. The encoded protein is CASGTGLFNSPLHF.

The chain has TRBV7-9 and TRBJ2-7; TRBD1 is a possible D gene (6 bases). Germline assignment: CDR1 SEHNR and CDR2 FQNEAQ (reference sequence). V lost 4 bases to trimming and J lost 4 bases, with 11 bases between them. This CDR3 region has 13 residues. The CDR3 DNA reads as TGTGCCAGCAGCTACAGGGACGTATACGAGCAGTACTTC. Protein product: CASSYRDVYEQYF.

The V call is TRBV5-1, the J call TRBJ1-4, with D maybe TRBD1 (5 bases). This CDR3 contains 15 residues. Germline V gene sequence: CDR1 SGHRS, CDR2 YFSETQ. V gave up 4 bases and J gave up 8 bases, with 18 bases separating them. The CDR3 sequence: CASSRGGSEGEKLFF. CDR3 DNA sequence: TGCGCCAGCAGCCGGGGCGGGTCGGAGGGGGAAAAACTGTTTTTT.

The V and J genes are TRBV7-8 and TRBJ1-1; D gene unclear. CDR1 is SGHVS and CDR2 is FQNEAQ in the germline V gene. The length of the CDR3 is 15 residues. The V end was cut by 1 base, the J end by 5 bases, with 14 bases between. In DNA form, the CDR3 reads TGTGCCAGCAGCTTAGGTTGGAGTTCGGGGACTGAAGCTTTCTTT. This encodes CASSLGWSSGTEAFF.

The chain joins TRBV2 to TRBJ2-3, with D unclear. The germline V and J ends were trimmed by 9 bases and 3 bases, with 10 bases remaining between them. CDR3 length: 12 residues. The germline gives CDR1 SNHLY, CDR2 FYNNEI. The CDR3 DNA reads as TGTGCCAGATCCACGGAGACAGATACGCAGTATTTT. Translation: CARSTETDTQYF.

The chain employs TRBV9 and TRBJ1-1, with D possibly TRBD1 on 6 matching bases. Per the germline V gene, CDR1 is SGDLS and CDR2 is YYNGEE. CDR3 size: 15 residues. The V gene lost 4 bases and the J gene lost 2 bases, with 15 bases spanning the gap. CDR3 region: CASSTQGQLNTEAFF. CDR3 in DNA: TGTGCCAGCAGCACCCAAGGACAGCTAAACACTGAAGCTTTCTTT.

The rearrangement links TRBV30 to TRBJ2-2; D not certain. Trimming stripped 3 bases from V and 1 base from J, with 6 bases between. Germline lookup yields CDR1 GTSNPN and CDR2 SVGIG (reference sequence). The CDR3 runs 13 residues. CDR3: CAWRPGNTGELFF. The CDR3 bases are TGTGCCTGGAGACCGGGGAACACCGGGGAGCTGTTTTTT.